Listed below are T cell receptor beta chains from one sample, sequenced in a study of Ad26.COV2.S vaccination and SARS-CoV-2 variants. TCRdb keeps only in-frame clones here, not all; method: immunoSEQ multiplex PCR. The data contain hundreds of thousands of clones, 88% of them seen just once; the ten biggest clones take up 5.5% to 7%. The sequenced sample was peripheral blood, obtained in a trial of Ad26.COV2.S vaccine versus placebo. These receptors all come from a person aged 18-65 years who received the Ad26.COV2.S COVID-19 vaccine or a placebo. CDR3s include the opening cysteine and the closing phenylalanine or tryptophan. The D gene is left open where the match is weak. Clone size, where shown, is once, few, many, or a class for clones that have expanded.

CDR3aa | CDR3nt | len | j_gene | d_gene | abundance | v_gene
CASSPRLAGERRPLGEQYF | TGTGCCAGCAGCCCAAGACTAGCGGGAGAGAGAAGGCCTCTAGGCGAGCAGTACTTC | 19 | TRBJ2-7 | TRBD2 | NA | TRBV7-2
CASSYRPARMNTEAFF | TGTGCCAGCAGTTACCGCCCGGCCAGGATGAACACTGAAGCTTTCTTT | 16 | TRBJ1-1 | NA | NA | TRBV6-2/TRBV6-3
CASSLGQARSPLHF | TGCGCCAGCAGCTTGGGACAGGCCCGATCACCCCTCCACTTT | 14 | TRBJ1-6 | NA | NA | TRBV5-1
CASSEGDRETQYF | TGTGCCAGCAGTGAAGGGGATAGAGAGACCCAGTACTTC | 13 | TRBJ2-5 | NA | NA | TRBV25-1
CASSLASGNTIYF | TGCGCCAGCAGCTTGGCCTCTGGAAACACCATATATTTT | 13 | TRBJ1-3 | NA | NA | TRBV5-1
CASSSMTQGRELNYGYTF | TGCGCCAGCAGCTCAATGACACAGGGGAGGGAGCTTAACTATGGCTACACCTTC | 18 | TRBJ1-2 | TRBD1 | NA | TRBV5-1
CAWSRDRGHEQYF | TGTGCCTGGAGTCGCGACAGGGGTCACGAGCAGTACTTC | 13 | TRBJ2-7 | TRBD1 | NA | TRBV30
CASSRGGVGYTF | TGTGCCAGCAGTCGAGGGGGCGTCGGCTACACCTTC | 12 | TRBJ1-2 | TRBD1 | NA | TRBV6-5
CASKGGVSYNSPLHF | TGTGCCAGCAAAGGGGGCGTCTCCTATAATTCACCCCTCCACTTT | 15 | TRBJ1-6 | TRBD1 | NA | TRBV28
CASGFQRGGTTSYNEQFF | TGTGCTAGTGGTTTTCAAAGGGGAGGGACAACCTCCTACAATGAGCAGTTCTTC | 18 | TRBJ2-1 | NA | NA | TRBV12-5
CASSPLQTNSYEQYF | TGTGCCAGCTCACCGTTACAGACTAACTCCTACGAGCAGTACTTC | 15 | TRBJ2-7 | NA | NA | TRBV18
CASGGDRTLNIQYF | TGTGCCAGCGGAGGGGACAGGACACTAAACATTCAGTACTTC | 14 | TRBJ2-4 | TRBD1 | NA | TRBV2
CASSFSRSGYGYTF | TGTGCCAGCAGTTTTAGTCGGAGCGGCTATGGCTACACCTTC | 14 | TRBJ1-2 | NA | few | TRBV28
CASSQIAVAGYNEQFF | TGTGCCAGCAGCCAAATCGCAGTCGCCGGGTACAATGAGCAGTTCTTC | 16 | TRBJ2-1 | NA | NA | TRBV14
CASSGLESYNEQFF | TGTGCCAGTAGTGGACTGGAGAGTTACAATGAGCAGTTCTTC | 14 | TRBJ2-1 | NA | NA | TRBV19
CASSKPYEQYF | TGTGCCAGCAGCAAACCCTACGAGCAGTACTTC | 11 | TRBJ2-7 | NA | NA | TRBV5-8
CASSSLGWPTKKETQYF | TGTGCCAGCAGCTCGTTAGGCTGGCCAACCAAAAAAGAGACCCAGTACTTC | 17 | TRBJ2-5 | NA | NA | TRBV7-9
CATSDFPPFVGAATNEKLFF | TGTGCCACCAGTGATTTCCCCCCTTTTGTGGGCGCAGCAACTAATGAAAAACTGTTTTTT | 20 | TRBJ1-4 | NA | once | TRBV24-1